This entry features one TCR beta chain sequence. Antigen unknown. The CDR3 has 16 residues. This specimen comes from a study of T cells expressing NK-cell markers. Study at large: The TCR beta repertoires were obtained from sorted CD3+CD56+NKG2C+, CD3+CD56+NKG2C- and CD3+CD56-NKG2C+ T cells. Study-wide findings and caveats: Unclear, still, was the HCMV specificity of the expanded NKG2C+ T cell clones. A handful of donors likewise had their CD3+CD56-NKG2C+ fraction led by these clonotypes.

TCRdb re-called the 5' RACE reads and shows each CDR3 protein once, DNA omitted. The listing contains some 600,000 distinct CDR3 sequences. This receptor was taken from a man aged 18 to 29 in good health. The rearrangement joins TRBV12-3 or TRBV12-4 to TRBJ2-3; checking the TCRdb D call of TRBD2 is not possible without DNA. The sequenced material came from blood T cells: a sorted CD56 or NKG2C T cell subset, CD4+ or CD8+ T cells, or bulk PBMC T cells (not recorded which). The CDR3 loop reads CASSFLAGGGVDTQYF.